Detailed here is one TCR beta chain. This sample stems from a study of blood T cell repertoires in COVID-19. Study background: The origin of the acute and convalescent COVID-19 samples was the United States, Italy and Spain. T cells, B-cell-depleted T cells, or PBMCs provided the cDNA or gDNA that served as material.

J gave up 6 bases and V 4 bases, and 5 bases lay outside the gene matches. There are 13 residues in the CDR3. The germline V gene encodes CDR1 SGHNT and CDR2 YYREEE (reference sequence). As handled by the study authors: Reference gene primer amplification gave nucleated cell count estimates. The method was immunoSEQ multiplex PCR; TCRdb's version includes in-frame clones alone and lacks a portion of them. The DNA gave D and trimming, while V, J and clone size come from that table. This table holds 200,000 to 250,000 clones, around nine tenths found once. The source is a woman in her sixties with acute or convalescent COVID-19. Sequenced sample: peripheral blood. The gene calls are TRBV5-4 and TRBJ1-2; 8 bases match TRBD1. The CDR3 reads CASSLWTGNGYTF. The CDR3 bases are TGTGCCAGCAGCCTCTGGACAGGGAATGGCTACACCTTC.